Sequencing of this T cell receptor (beta chain) was carried out in a study of beta chain features in type 1 diabetes. Study-wide findings and caveats: In all four CD4+ subsets, TCRB CDR3 length was significantly, moderately reduced in type 1 diabetes. Researchers could not determine here whether HLA type influences TCRB rearrangement.

The sample holds a few counts of this clone. Its antigen is unidentified. This CDR3 is 14 amino acids long. The germline CDR1 and CDR2 sequences are LGHNA and YNFKEQ. V was pared by 4 bases and J by 3 bases, with 11 bases between. The whole isolated RNA underwent reverse transcription, so sequencing captured expressed TCRB transcripts. Data came from immunoSEQ multiplex PCR; TCRdb stores just in-frame clones and leaves some out. The table includes about 150,000 clones, approximately 10% detected once. Via the markers CD45RO/CCR7/CD25/CD127/CD95/CD27, stem cell-like memory, regulatory, central memory and naive CD4+ cells were sorted.

The sequence derives from a young man with type 1 diabetes. Material: central memory CD4+ T cells from blood. V and J are TRBV4-2 and TRBJ2-3; D perhaps matches TRBD1 (5 bases). CDR3 sequence reads: CASSPDKWTDTQYF. The CDR3 nucleotides are TGTGCCAGCAGCCCGGACAAGTGGACAGATACGCAGTATTTT.